The 27 T cell receptor beta chains below come from one sample, sequenced in a study of cytomegalovirus exposure and HLA in healthy donors. Vbeta (60) and Jbeta (13) primers were used in the PCR. Sequencing was performed with immunoSEQ multiplex PCR; in TCRdb, only in-frame clones are kept and a portion is missing. Here the sample spans roughly 120,000 clones, over 60% being singletons. Sequenced material: PBMCs. Every receptor here comes from a man aged 30 to 45 in good health and CMV-seropositive.

The rearrangement joins TRBV6-6 to TRBJ1-2, with 7 bases fitting TRBD1. With V trimmed by 6 bases and J by 5 bases, 9 bases remained unmatched. CDR1 and CDR2 from the germline V gene are MNHNY and SVGAGI (reference sequence). The CDR3 runs to 14 residues. In DNA form, the CDR3 reads TGTGCCAGCAGCATCAGACAGGGCGGGTATGGCTACACCTTC. This sequence encodes CASSIRQGGYGYTF.

The chain joins TRBV5-1 to TRBJ2-7, with a weak D call TRBD1 (6 bases). V shed 4 bases and J shed 2 bases, with 19 bases lying between them. Germline V gene sequence: CDR1 SGHRS, CDR2 YFSETQ. CDR3 length: 16 residues. The CDR3 nucleotides read TGCGCCAGCAGCCCAGGGGACACGGAGCTACCCTACGAGCAGTACTTC. Amino acids: CASSPGDTELPYEQYF.

The CDR3 sequence: CASSLVQGAATNEKLFF. The CDR3 nucleotides read TGCGCCAGCAGCTTGGTGCAGGGGGCTGCAACTAATGAAAAACTGTTTTTT. The chain uses TRBV5-1 and TRBJ1-4; 8 nucleotides match TRBD1. Germline CDR1 is SGHRS and CDR2 is YFSETQ. This CDR3 has 17 amino acids. J lost 0 bases, V lost 0 bases, and 4 bases had no gene match.

The rearrangement uses TRBV28 and TRBJ1-5; TRBD1 aligns across 7 bases. Trimming cost V 5 bases and J 1 base; bases outside gene matches: 8. Germline V CDR1 and CDR2: MDHEN, SYDVKM. This CDR3 spans 16 amino acids. The CDR3 DNA follows: TGTGCCAGCAGTGGGCCCACAGGGGACAGCAATCAGCCCCAGCATTTT. Translated, it gives CASSGPTGDSNQPQHF.

The chain uses TRBV5-1 and TRBJ1-3; D might be TRBD1 (5 bases). V was pared by 4 bases and J by 1 base, with 9 bases between. Germline V gives CDR1 SGHRS, CDR2 YFSETQ. The CDR3 sequence is 14 residues long. CDR3 sequence (DNA): TGCGCCAGCAGCCCCGGGACTTCTGGAAACACCATATATTTT. Translating it yields CASSPGTSGNTIYF. Looking up the rest from reference TRBV5-1 and TRBJ1-3 gives the full variable domain: KAGVTQTPRYLIKTRGQQVTLSCSPISGHRSVSWYQQTPGQGLQFLFEYFSETQRNKGNFPGRFSGRQFSNSRSEMNVSTLELGDSALYLCASSPGTSGNTIYFGEGSWLTVV.

V is TRBV5-1 and J is TRBJ2-4, with 7 bases identical to TRBD1. The V segment lost 4 bases and the J segment 2 bases; nucleotides outside the gene matches: 3. The length of the CDR3 is 14 residues. Germline loops: CDR1 SGHRS, CDR2 YFSETQ. In DNA, the CDR3 is TGCGCCAGCAGCCTGGACAGGCCCAAAAACATTCAGTACTTC. It yields the protein CASSLDRPKNIQYF.

The genes are TRBV5-4 and TRBJ1-1, with no clear D. V was pared by 2 bases and J by 2 bases, with 4 bases between. The CDR3 totals 12 residues. The V gene's germline CDR1 is SGHNT and CDR2 YYREEE (reference sequence). CDR3 amino acids: CASSLLNTEAFF. CDR3 in DNA: TGTGCCAGCAGCTTACTAAACACTGAAGCTTTCTTT. Full variable domain (outside the CDR3, taken from reference TRBV5-4 and TRBJ1-1): ETGVTQSPTHLIKTRGQQVTLRCSSQSGHNTVSWYQQALGQGPQFIFQYYREEENGRGNFPPRFSGLQFPNYSSELNVNALELDDSALYLCASSLLNTEAFFGQGTRLTVV.

The gene calls are TRBV18 and TRBJ1-1; TRBD1 matches 8 bases. The trim removed 5 bases at V and 3 bases at J, leaving 8 bases unmatched. This CDR3 has 15 amino acids. Germline CDR1 reads KGHSH; CDR2 reads LQKENI. CDR3 protein: CASSSPGQGYTEAFF. CDR3 nucleotide sequence: TGTGCCAGCTCATCGCCCGGACAGGGTTACACTGAAGCTTTCTTT.

This chain uses TRBV10-3 with TRBJ2-1; 15 bases match TRBD2. Per germline, CDR1 ENHRY and CDR2 SYGVKD. J was trimmed by 6 bases and V by 8 bases; bases with no gene match: 5. CDR3 size: 15 residues. Here the CDR3 DNA reads TGTGCCATCGGCGGACTAGCGGGGGGGCTCAATGAGCAGTTCTTC. Encoded protein: CAIGGLAGGLNEQFF.

This sequence joins TRBV7-2 and TRBJ2-7; D gene uncertain. Germline V gene sequence: CDR1 SGHTA, CDR2 FQGNSA. The CDR3 contains 12 residues. V was shortened by 2 bases and J by 6 bases, with 8 bases between the two germline ends. The CDR3 is CASSLYGSEQYF. As DNA, the CDR3 is TGTGCCAGCAGCTTATACGGGTCCGAGCAGTACTTC. Together with reference TRBV7-2 and TRBJ2-7, the CDR3 gives the full variable domain: GAGVSQSPSNKVTEKGKDVELRCDPISGHTALYWYRQSLGQGLEFLIYFQGNSAPDKSGLPSDRFSAERTGGSVSTLTIQRTQQEDSAVYLCASSLYGSEQYFGPGTRLTVT.

The chain carries TRBV29-1 and TRBJ1-6; 7 bases are shared with TRBD1. The CDR3 totals 11 residues. With V trimmed by 7 bases and J by 13 bases, 7 bases remained unmatched. Germline values: CDR1 SQVTM, CDR2 ANQGSEA. CDR3 sequence reads: CSAGQDRPLHF. CDR3 in DNA: TGCAGCGCCGGACAGGACCGGCCCCTCCACTTT.

The chain couples TRBV7-6 to TRBJ1-2; the match to TRBD1 covers 8 bases. This CDR3 comprises 15 residues. Per the germline V gene, CDR1 is SGHVS and CDR2 is FNYEAQ. Trimming cost V 6 bases and J 7 bases; bases outside gene matches: 13. The CDR3 DNA is TGTGCCAGCAGTCCAAGTATGGACAGGGAAGCTGGCTACACCTTC. It yields the protein CASSPSMDREAGYTF.

V is TRBV5-1 and J is TRBJ1-6, with TRBD1 matching 9 bases. The CDR3 totals 16 residues. J was trimmed by 9 bases and V by 4 bases; bases with no gene match: 11. CDR1 and CDR2 (germline): SGHRS, YFSETQ. CDR3 in DNA: TGCGCCAGCAGCCAGATTACAGGGGGCGATAGTTCACCCCTCCACTTT. It specifies CASSQITGGDSSPLHF.

This clone has more than one count but fewer than ten. The chain joins TRBV5-5 to TRBJ2-1, with TRBD2 matching 7 bases. V gave up 1 base and J gave up 2 bases; unmatched junction bases: 3. Per germline, CDR1 SGHKS and CDR2 YYEKEE (reference sequence). The CDR3 runs to 15 residues. The CDR3: CASSLSGGPYNEQFF. The CDR3 region has the DNA TGTGCCAGCAGCTTGTCGGGGGGACCCTACAATGAGCAGTTCTTC. Looking up the rest from reference TRBV5-5 and TRBJ2-1 gives the full variable domain: DAGVTQSPTHLIKTRGQQVTLRCSPISGHKSVSWYQQVLGQGPQFIFQYYEKEERGRGNFPDRFSARQFPNYSSELNVNALLLGDSALYLCASSLSGGPYNEQFFGPGTRLTVL.

The chain couples TRBV4-1 to TRBJ1-2, with 8 bases lining up with TRBD1. Germline CDR1 is MGHRA and CDR2 is YSYEKL. V lost 4 bases and J lost 7; bases outside the gene matches: 8. The CDR3 is made up of 14 amino acids. The CDR3 bases are TGCGCCAGCAGCCTACAACAGGGGGAAAGTGGCTACACCTTC. Translating gives CASSLQQGESGYTF.

A few counts support this clone. The rearrangement joins TRBV4-2 to TRBJ2-5; perhaps TRBD2 as D (6 bases). The CDR3 is 14 residues long. Deletions cut 2 bases from V and 4 bases from J, with 11 bases between. CDR1 LGHNA and CDR2 YNFKEQ come from the germline V gene. In DNA form, the CDR3 reads TGTGCCAGCAGCCAAACGGGACTCAGAGAGACCCAGTACTTC. Amino acid sequence: CASSQTGLRETQYF.

V is TRBV30 and J is TRBJ1-1, with D perhaps TRBD1 (5 bases). This CDR3 spans 12 amino acids. Trimming stripped 5 bases from V and 4 bases from J, with 11 bases between. Germline-derived CDR1 and CDR2 are GTSNPN and SVGIG (reference sequence). CDR3 region: CAWGSGGTEAFF. The CDR3 nucleotides are TGTGCCTGGGGCTCGGGGGGCACTGAAGCTTTCTTT.

The chain combines TRBV13 with TRBJ2-7; D unresolved. V lost 1 base to trimming and J lost 1 base, with 11 bases between them. CDR1 and CDR2 from the germline V gene are PRHDT and FYEKMQ (reference sequence). CDR3 length equals 15 residues. The CDR3 protein is CASSLEPVQSYEQYF. The CDR3 coding sequence is TGTGCCAGCAGCTTAGAACCGGTACAGTCCTACGAGCAGTACTTC.

CDR3 residues: CASSLRQGADEQYF. The CDR3 DNA follows: TGTGCCAGCAGCTTACGGCAGGGGGCGGACGAGCAGTACTTC. This chain joins TRBV11-2 and TRBJ2-7; 8 positions match TRBD1. CDR3 length: 14 amino acids. Germline V lookup: CDR1 SGHAT, CDR2 FQNNGV. The trim removed 2 bases at V and 5 bases at J, leaving 5 bases unmatched.

This chain links TRBV6-1 with TRBJ2-5; maybe TRBD2 (5 bases). The end of the DNA is better explained by TRBJ2-7, so the J call may be wrong. Germline V lookup: CDR1 MNHNS, CDR2 SASEGT. The CDR3 sequence is 14 residues long. The CDR3 protein is CASSEGTQTYEQYF. The DNA for the CDR3 is TGTGCCAGCAGTGAAGGGACTCAGACCTACGAGCAGTACTTC.

The V and J genes are TRBV11-2 and TRBJ1-1; D remains unclear. Germline CDR1 reads SGHAT; CDR2 reads FQNNGV. There are 13 residues in the CDR3. The germline V and J ends were trimmed by 2 bases and 7 bases, with 11 bases remaining between them. The CDR3 DNA is TGTGCCAGCAGCTTACCGGGGAGAGGTGAAGCTTTCTTT. This gives the protein CASSLPGRGEAFF.

This chain connects TRBV28 to TRBJ2-7, with 8 bases identical to TRBD1. Germline V gene data show CDR1 as MDHEN and CDR2 as SYDVKM. V shed 9 bases, J shed 5 bases, and the junction held 9 bases outside the gene matches. The length of the CDR3 is 13 residues. The CDR3 sequence is CASWTGPLNEQYF. The DNA of the CDR3 is TGTGCCAGTTGGACAGGGCCCCTGAACGAGCAGTACTTC.

This chain connects TRBV25-1 to TRBJ1-6; TRBD1 is a possible D gene (5 bases). V gave up 3 bases and J gave up 3 bases, with 6 bases separating them. Germline CDR1 is MGHDK and CDR2 is SYGVNS. The CDR3 extends over 14 amino acids. For the CDR3, the DNA is TGTGCCAGCAGTGAGGGGCACTATAATTCACCCCTCCACTTT. Protein sequence: CASSEGHYNSPLHF.

V gene TRBV13 combines with J gene TRBJ1-3; no clear D gene. The V end was cut by 5 bases, the J end by 4 bases, with 21 bases between. The CDR3 contains 17 residues. Germline CDR1 and CDR2: PRHDT and FYEKMQ (reference sequence). Written as DNA, the CDR3 is TGTGCCAGCAGCCACACAAAAGGAGGTAGCTGGGGAAACACCATATATTTT. It specifies CASSHTKGGSWGNTIYF.

This clone was found a few times. V is TRBV19 and J is TRBJ1-4; D remains ambiguous. This CDR3 is built from 13 residues. V gave up 7 bases and J gave up 2 bases, with 8 bases separating them. The germline V gene has CDR1 LNHDA and CDR2 SQIVND (reference sequence). The CDR3 loop reads CASIGVTNEKLFF. The CDR3 region has the DNA TGTGCCAGTATCGGTGTCACTAATGAAAAACTGTTTTTT. The full variable domain, completed using reference TRBV19 and TRBJ1-4, is DGGITQSPKYLFRKEGQNVTLSCEQNLNHDAMYWYRQDPGQGLRLIYYSQIVNDFQKGDIAEGYSVSREKKESFPLTVTSAQKNPTAFYLCASIGVTNEKLFFGSGTQLSVL.

The V call is TRBV28, the J call TRBJ1-6; D is ambiguous. This CDR3 is built from 14 residues. Germline V lookup: CDR1 MDHEN, CDR2 SYDVKM. V gave up 6 bases and J gave up 7 bases, with 13 bases separating them. CDR3 sequence: CASSRITGNSPLHF. In DNA, the CDR3 is TGTGCCAGCAGCCGAATTACCGGGAATTCACCCCTCCACTTT.

This chain connects TRBV5-6 to TRBJ2-7; D perhaps matches TRBD1 (6 bases). The CDR3 consists of 14 residues. Deletions cut 3 bases from V and 2 bases from J, with 12 bases between. CDR1 SGHDT and CDR2 YYEEEE come from the germline V gene. CDR3 in DNA: TGTGCCAGCAGCTACACAGGGTTCGCCTACGAGCAGTACTTC. Translation: CASSYTGFAYEQYF.